The sequence of this T cell receptor beta chain was determined in a study of cytomegalovirus exposure and HLA in healthy donors. It was with 60 Vbeta and 13 Jbeta primers that the PCR ran. Data came from immunoSEQ multiplex PCR; TCRdb stores just in-frame clones and leaves some out. The sample shows 110,000 or so clones, just under 70% of them seen only once. The TCR was taken from a woman in her 70s in good health and CMV-seropositive. The sample taken for sequencing was PBMCs.

The CDR3 sequence: CASSDTSGGSEQYF. CDR3 DNA sequence: TGTGCCAGCAGTGACACGTCAGGGGGCTCCGAGCAGTACTTC. The V and J genes are TRBV2 and TRBJ2-7; TRBD1 aligns across 8 bases. The V segment lost 3 bases and the J segment 6 bases; nucleotides outside the gene matches: 7. Germline V CDR1 and CDR2: SNHLY, FYNNEI. This CDR3 is built from 14 residues.